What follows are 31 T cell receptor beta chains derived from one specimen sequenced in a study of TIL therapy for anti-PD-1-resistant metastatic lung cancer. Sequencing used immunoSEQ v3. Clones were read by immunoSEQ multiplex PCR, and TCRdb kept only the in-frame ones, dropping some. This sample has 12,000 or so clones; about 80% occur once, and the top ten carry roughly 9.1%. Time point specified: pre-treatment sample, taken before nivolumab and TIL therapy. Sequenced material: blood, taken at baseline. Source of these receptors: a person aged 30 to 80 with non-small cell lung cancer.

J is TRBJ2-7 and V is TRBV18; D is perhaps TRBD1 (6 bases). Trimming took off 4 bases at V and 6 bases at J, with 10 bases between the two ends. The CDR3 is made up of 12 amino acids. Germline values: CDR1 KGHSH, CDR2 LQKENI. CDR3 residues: CASSQTGTEQYF. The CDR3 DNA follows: TGTGCCAGCTCACAAACAGGGACCGAGCAGTACTTC.

CDR3 residues: CASSEGTGDLYEQYF. The CDR3 nucleotides read TGTGCCAGCAGTGAAGGGACAGGGGACCTCTACGAGCAGTACTTC. This rearrangement joins TRBV6-1 to TRBJ2-7; TRBD1 matches 9 bases. Germline assignment: CDR1 MNHNS and CDR2 SASEGT. CDR3 length: 15 amino acids. The V gene end was trimmed by 1 base and the J gene end by 3 bases; junction bases not matched to a gene: 4.

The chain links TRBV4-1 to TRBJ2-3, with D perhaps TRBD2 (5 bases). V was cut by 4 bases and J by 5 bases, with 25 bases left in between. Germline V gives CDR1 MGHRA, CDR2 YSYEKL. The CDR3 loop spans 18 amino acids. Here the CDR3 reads CASSLTPASRFLEDTQYF. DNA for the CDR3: TGCGCCAGCAGCCTTACCCCCGCTAGCCGATTCTTGGAAGATACGCAGTATTTT.

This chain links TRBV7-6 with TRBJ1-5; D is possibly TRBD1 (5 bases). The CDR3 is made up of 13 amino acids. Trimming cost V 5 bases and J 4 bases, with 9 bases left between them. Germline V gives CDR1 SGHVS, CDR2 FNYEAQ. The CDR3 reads CASSPNRNQPQHF. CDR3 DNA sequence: TGTGCCAGCAGCCCAAACAGGAATCAGCCCCAGCATTTT.

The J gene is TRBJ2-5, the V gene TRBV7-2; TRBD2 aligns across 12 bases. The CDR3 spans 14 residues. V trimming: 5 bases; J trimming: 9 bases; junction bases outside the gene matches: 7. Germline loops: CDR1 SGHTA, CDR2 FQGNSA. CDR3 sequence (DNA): TGTGCCAGCAGCGGAGCTAGCGGGAGGGGGGCCCAGTACTTC. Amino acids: CASSGASGRGAQYF.

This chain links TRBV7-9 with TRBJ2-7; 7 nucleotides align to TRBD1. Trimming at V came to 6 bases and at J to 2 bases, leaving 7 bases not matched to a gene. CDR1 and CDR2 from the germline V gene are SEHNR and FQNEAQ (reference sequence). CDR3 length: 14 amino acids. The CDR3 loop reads CASSPDRRTYEQYF. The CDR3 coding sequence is TGTGCCAGCAGTCCGGACAGGAGGACCTACGAGCAGTACTTC.

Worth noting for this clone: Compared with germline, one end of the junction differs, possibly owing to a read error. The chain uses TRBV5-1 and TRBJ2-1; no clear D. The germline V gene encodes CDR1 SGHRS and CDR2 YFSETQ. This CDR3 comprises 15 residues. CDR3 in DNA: TGCGCCAGCATCTTGTCCCTTCTTAGGCACCCGGAGCAGTTCTTC. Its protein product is CASILSLLRHPEQFF.

The CDR3 coding sequence is TGTGCCAGCAGCCAGGGGCGACAGGGGTCCTACGAGCAGTACTTC. Encoded protein: CASSQGRQGSYEQYF. This rearrangement joins TRBV4-2 to TRBJ2-7; 8 bases agree with TRBD1. CDR1 is LGHNA and CDR2 is YNFKEQ in the germline V gene. The CDR3 runs to 15 residues. Trimming removed 3 bases from V and 1 base from J; junction bases left unmatched: 5.

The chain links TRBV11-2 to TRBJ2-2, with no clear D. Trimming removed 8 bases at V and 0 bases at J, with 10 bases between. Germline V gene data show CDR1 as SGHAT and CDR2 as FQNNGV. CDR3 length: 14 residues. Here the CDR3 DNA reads TGTGCCAGCCTACGGACGGCGAACACCGGGGAGCTGTTTTTT. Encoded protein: CASLRTANTGELFF.

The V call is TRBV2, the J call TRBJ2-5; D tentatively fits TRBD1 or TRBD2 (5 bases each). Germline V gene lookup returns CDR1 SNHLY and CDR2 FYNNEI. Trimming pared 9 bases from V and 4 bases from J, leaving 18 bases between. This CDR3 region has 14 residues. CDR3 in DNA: TGTGCCAGATCTGCTGGGGGTGGAAGAGAGACCCAGTACTTC. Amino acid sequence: CARSAGGGRETQYF.

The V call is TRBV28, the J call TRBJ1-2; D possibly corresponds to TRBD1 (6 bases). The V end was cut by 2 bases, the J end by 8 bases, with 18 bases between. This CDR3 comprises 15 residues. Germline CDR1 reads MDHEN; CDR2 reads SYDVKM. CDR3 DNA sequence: TGTGCCAGCAGTTTAAGTCTGGGACACCAAGACGGCTACACCTTC. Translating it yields CASSLSLGHQDGYTF.

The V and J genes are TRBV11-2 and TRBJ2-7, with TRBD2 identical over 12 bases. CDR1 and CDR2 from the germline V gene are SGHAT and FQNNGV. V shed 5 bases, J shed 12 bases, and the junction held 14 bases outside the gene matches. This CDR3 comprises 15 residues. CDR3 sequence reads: CASSPRGASGRAWYF. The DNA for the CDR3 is TGTGCCAGCAGCCCCCGTGGGGCTAGCGGGAGGGCCTGGTACTTC.

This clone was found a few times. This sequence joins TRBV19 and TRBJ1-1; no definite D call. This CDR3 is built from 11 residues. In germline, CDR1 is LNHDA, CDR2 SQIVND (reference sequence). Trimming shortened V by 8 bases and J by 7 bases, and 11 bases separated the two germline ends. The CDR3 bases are TGTGCCAGTTCGATGGACGGTGAAGCTTTCTTT. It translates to CASSMDGEAFF. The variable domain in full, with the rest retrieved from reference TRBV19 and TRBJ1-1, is DGGITQSPKYLFRKEGQNVTLSCEQNLNHDAMYWYRQDPGQGLRLIYYSQIVNDFQKGDIAEGYSVSREKKESFPLTVTSAQKNPTAFYLCASSMDGEAFFGQGTRLTVV.

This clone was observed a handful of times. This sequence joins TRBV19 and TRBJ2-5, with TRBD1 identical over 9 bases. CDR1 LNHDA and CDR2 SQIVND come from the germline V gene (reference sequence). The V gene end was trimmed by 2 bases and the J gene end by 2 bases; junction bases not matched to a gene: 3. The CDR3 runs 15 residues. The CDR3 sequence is CASSIQGTGQETQYF. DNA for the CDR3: TGTGCCAGTAGTATACAGGGGACAGGGCAAGAGACCCAGTACTTC.

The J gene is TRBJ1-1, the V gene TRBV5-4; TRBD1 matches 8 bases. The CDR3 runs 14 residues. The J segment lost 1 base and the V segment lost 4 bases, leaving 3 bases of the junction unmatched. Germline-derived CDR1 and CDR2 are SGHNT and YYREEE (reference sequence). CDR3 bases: TGTGCCAGCAGCAAGGGGACAGGGAACACTGAAGCTTTCTTT. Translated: CASSKGTGNTEAFF.

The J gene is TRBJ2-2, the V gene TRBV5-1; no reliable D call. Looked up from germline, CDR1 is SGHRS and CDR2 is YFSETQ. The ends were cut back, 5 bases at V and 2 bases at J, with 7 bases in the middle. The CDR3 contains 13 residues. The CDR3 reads CASSEDNTGELFF. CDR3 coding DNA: TGCGCCAGCAGTGAGGATAACACCGGGGAGCTGTTTTTT. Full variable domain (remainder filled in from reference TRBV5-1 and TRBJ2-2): KAGVTQTPRYLIKTRGQQVTLSCSPISGHRSVSWYQQTPGQGLQFLFEYFSETQRNKGNFPGRFSGRQFSNSRSEMNVSTLELGDSALYLCASSEDNTGELFFGEGSRLTVL.

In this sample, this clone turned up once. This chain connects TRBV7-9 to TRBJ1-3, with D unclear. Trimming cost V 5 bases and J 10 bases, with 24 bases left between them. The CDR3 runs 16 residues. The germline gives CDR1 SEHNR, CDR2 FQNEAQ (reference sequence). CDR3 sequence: CASSKIAPAAQVTIYF. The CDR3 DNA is TGTGCCAGCAGCAAAATTGCTCCAGCCGCGCAAGTGACCATATATTTT. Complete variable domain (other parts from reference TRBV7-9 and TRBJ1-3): DTGVSQNPRHKITKRGQNVTFRCDPISEHNRLYWYRQTLGQGPEFLTYFQNEAQLEKSRLLSDRFSAERPKGSFSTLEIQRTEQGDSAMYLCASSKIAPAAQVTIYFGEGSWLTVV.

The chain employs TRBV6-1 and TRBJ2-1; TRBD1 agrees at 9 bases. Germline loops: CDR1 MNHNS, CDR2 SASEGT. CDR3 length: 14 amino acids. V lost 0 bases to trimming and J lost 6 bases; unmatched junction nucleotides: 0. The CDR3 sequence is CASSEATGGNEQFF. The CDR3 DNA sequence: TGTGCCAGCAGTGAAGCGACAGGGGGCAATGAGCAGTTCTTC.

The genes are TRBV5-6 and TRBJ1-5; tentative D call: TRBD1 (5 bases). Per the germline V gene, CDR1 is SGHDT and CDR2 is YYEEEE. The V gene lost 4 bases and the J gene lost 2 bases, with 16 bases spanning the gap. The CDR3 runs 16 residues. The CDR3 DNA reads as TGTGCCAGCAGCGCCCGGTGGGGGATTGGCAATCAGCCCCAGCATTTT. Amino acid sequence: CASSARWGIGNQPQHF.

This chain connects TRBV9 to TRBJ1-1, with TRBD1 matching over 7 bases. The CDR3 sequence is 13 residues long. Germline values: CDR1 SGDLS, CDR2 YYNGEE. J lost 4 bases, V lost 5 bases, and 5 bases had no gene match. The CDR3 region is CASREQGTTEAFF. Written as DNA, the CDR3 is TGTGCCAGCAGGGAACAGGGGACCACTGAAGCTTTCTTT.

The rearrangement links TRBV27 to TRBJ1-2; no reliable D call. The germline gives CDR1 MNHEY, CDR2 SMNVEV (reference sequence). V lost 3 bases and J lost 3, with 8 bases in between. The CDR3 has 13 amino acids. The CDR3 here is CASSFKWDYGYTF. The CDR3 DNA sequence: TGTGCCAGCAGTTTTAAGTGGGACTATGGCTACACCTTC.

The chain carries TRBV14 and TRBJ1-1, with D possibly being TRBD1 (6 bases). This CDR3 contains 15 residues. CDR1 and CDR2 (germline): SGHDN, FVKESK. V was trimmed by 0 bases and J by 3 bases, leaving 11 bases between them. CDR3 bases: TGTGCCAGCAGCCAAGAGTGGGGGGCTCACACTGAAGCTTTCTTT. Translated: CASSQEWGAHTEAFF. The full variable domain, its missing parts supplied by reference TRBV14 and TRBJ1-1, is EAGVTQFPSHSVIEKGQTVTLRCDPISGHDNLYWYRRVMGKEIKFLLHFVKESKQDESGMPNNRFLAERTGGTYSTLKVQPAELEDSGVYFCASSQEWGAHTEAFFGQGTRLTVV.

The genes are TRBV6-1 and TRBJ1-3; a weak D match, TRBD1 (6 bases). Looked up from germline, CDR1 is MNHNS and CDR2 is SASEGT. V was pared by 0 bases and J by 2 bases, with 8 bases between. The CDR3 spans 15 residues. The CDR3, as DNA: TGTGCCAGCAGTGAAGCGGAGGGGGCTGGAAACACCATATATTTT. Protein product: CASSEAEGAGNTIYF.

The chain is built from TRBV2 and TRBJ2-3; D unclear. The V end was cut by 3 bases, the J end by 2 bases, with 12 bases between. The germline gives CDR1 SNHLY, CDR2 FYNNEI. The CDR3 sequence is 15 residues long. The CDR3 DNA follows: TGTGCCAGCAGTGATTTAACTGGAGACACAGATACGCAGTATTTT. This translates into CASSDLTGDTDTQYF.

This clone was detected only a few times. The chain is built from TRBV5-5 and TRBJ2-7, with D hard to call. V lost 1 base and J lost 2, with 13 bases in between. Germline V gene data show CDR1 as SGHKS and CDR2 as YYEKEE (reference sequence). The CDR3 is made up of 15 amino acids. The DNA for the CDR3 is TGTGCCAGCAGCTTGTCCATGGCGTTCCCCTACGAGCAGTACTTC. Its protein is CASSLSMAFPYEQYF.

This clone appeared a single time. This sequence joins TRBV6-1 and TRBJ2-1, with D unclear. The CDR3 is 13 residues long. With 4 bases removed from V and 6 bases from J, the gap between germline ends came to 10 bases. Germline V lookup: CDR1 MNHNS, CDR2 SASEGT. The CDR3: CASSVSLVNEQFF. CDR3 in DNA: TGTGCCAGCAGTGTGTCACTCGTCAATGAGCAGTTCTTC.

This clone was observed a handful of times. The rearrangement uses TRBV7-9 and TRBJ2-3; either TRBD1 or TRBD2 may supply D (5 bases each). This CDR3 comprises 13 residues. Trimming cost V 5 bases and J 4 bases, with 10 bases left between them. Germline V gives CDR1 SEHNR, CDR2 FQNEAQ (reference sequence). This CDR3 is CASSPRGPDTQYF. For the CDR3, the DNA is TGTGCCAGCAGCCCCCGGGGACCAGATACGCAGTATTTT.

In DNA form, the CDR3 reads TGTGCCAGCAGCCGGGGGCTAGCGGGAGTATACAGCACAGATACGCAGTATTTT. Translated, it gives CASSRGLAGVYSTDTQYF. V and J are TRBV13 and TRBJ2-3; 10 bases line up with TRBD2. V gave up 5 bases and J gave up 0 bases; unmatched junction bases: 11. This CDR3 spans 18 amino acids. The germline gives CDR1 PRHDT, CDR2 FYEKMQ (reference sequence).

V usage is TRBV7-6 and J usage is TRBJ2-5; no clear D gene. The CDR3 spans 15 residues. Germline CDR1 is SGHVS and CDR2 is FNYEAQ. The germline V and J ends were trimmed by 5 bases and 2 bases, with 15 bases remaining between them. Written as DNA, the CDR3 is TGTGCCAGCAGCCCGCTGTGGGGTGGTCAAGAGACCCAGTACTTC. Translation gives CASSPLWGGQETQYF.

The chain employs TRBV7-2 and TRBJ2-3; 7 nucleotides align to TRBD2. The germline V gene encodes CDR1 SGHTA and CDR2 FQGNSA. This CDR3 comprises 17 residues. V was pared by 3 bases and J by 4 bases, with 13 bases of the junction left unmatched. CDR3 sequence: CASSLRVGGRGADTQYF. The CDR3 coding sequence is TGTGCCAGCAGCTTGAGAGTCGGCGGGAGAGGGGCAGATACGCAGTATTTT.

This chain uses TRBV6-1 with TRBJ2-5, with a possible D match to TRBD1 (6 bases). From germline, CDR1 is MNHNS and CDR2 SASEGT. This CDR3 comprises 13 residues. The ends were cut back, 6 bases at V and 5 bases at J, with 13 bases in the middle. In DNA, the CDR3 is TGTGCCAGCAGCCTAACAGGGAAGGAGACCCAGTACTTC. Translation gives CASSLTGKETQYF.